This T cell receptor beta chain was profiled in a study of blood T cell repertoires in COVID-19. The method was immunoSEQ multiplex PCR; TCRdb's version includes in-frame clones alone and lacks a portion of them. The table includes 120,000 or so clones, roughly four fifths detected once. The clonotype originates from a woman in her fifties or sixties with acute or convalescent COVID-19. The sample was peripheral blood.

The CDR3 here is CAWSPGVGEFF. CDR3 coding DNA: TGTGCCTGGAGTCCGGGGGTCGGGGAGTTCTTC. The chain has TRBV30 and TRBJ2-1, with D perhaps TRBD2 (6 bases). The CDR3 contains 11 residues. The V end was cut by 2 bases, the J end by 14 bases, with 13 bases between. Germline V gene sequence: CDR1 GTSNPN, CDR2 SVGIG (reference sequence).